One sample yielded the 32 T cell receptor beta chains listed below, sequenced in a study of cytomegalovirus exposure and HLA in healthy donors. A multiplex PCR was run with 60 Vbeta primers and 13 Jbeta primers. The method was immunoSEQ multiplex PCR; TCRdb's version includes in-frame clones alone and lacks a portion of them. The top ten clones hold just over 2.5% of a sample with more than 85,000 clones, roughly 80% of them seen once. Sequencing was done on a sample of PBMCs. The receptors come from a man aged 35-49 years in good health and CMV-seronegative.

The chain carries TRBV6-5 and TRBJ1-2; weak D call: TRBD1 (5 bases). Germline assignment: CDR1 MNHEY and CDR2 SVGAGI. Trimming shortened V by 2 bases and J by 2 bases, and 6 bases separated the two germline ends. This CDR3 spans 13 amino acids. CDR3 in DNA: TGTGCCAGCAGTTACAGACAGAACTATGGCTACACCTTC. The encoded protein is CASSYRQNYGYTF.

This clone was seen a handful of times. The CDR3 loop is CATSRGHREVSGNTIYF. The CDR3 DNA reads as TGTGCCACCAGCAGAGGTCACAGGGAAGTCTCTGGAAACACCATATATTTT. This chain uses TRBV15 with TRBJ1-3; possibly TRBD1 for D (6 bases). V was shortened by 1 base and J by 0 bases, with 13 bases between the two germline ends. The CDR3 runs to 17 residues. Per germline, CDR1 LNHNV and CDR2 YYDKDF (reference sequence).

The CDR3, as DNA: TGCGCCAGCACGAGCGGGGGGTCCAAAAACATTCAGTACTTC. This gives the protein CASTSGGSKNIQYF. The V gene is TRBV5-1, the J gene TRBJ2-4; 9 bases agree with TRBD2. The V gene's germline CDR1 is SGHRS and CDR2 YFSETQ. CDR3 size: 14 residues. The V gene end was trimmed by 6 bases and the J gene end by 2 bases; junction bases not matched to a gene: 3.

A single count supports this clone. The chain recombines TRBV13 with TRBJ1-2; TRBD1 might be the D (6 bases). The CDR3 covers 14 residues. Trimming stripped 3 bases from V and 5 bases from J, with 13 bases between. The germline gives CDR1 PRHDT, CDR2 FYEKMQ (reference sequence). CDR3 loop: CASSLRTDPYGYTF. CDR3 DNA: TGTGCCAGCAGCTTGAGGACAGACCCTTATGGCTACACCTTC.

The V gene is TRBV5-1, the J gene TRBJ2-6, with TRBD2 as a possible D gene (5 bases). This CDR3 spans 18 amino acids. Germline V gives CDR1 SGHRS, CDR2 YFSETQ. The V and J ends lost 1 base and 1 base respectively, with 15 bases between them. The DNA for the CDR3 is TGCGCCAGCAGCTTGAGGCCTGTTGGAGGTTCTGGGGCCAACGTCCTGACTTTC. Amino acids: CASSLRPVGGSGANVLTF.

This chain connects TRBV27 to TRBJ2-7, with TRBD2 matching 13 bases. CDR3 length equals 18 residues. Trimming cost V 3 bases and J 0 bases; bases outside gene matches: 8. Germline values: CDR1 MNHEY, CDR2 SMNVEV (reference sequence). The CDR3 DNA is TGTGCCAGCAGTTTTTTGGGACTAGCGGGGTCAAGCTCCTACGAGCAGTACTTC. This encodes CASSFLGLAGSSSYEQYF.

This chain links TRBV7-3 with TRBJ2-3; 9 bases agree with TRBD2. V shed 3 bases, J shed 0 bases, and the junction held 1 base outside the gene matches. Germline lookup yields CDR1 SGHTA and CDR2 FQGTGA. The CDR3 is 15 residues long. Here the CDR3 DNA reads TGTGCCAGCAGCTTGAGCGGGGGGAGCACAGATACGCAGTATTTT. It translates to CASSLSGGSTDTQYF.

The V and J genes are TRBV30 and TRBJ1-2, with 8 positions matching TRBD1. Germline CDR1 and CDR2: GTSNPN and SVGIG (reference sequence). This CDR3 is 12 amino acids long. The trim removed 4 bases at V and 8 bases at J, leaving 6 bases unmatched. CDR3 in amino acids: CAWMQGAGGYTF. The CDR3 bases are TGTGCCTGGATGCAGGGGGCGGGAGGCTACACCTTC.

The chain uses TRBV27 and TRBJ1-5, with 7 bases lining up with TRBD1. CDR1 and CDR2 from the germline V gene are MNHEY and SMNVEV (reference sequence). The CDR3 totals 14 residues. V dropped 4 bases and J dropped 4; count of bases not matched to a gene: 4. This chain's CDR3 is CASSYRGNNQPQHF. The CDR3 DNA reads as TGTGCCAGCAGTTACAGGGGTAATAATCAGCCCCAGCATTTT.

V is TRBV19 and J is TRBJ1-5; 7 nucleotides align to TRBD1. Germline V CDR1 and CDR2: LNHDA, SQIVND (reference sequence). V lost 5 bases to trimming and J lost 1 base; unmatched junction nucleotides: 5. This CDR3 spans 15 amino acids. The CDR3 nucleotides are TGTGCCAGTAGTGCACAGGGGAAAAGCAATCAGCCCCAGCATTTT. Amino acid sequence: CASSAQGKSNQPQHF.

CDR3 sequence reads: CASRHDRAITDTQYF. CDR3 nucleotides: TGCGCCAGCAGACACGACAGGGCCATCACAGATACGCAGTATTTT. The chain is built from TRBV4-1 and TRBJ2-3; 7 bases fit TRBD1. The CDR3 extends over 15 amino acids. V dropped 6 bases and J dropped 2; count of bases not matched to a gene: 8. The germline V gene encodes CDR1 MGHRA and CDR2 YSYEKL.

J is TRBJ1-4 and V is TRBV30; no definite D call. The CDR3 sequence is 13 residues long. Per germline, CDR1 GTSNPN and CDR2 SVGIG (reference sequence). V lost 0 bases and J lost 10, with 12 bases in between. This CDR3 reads CAWSVQLEGKLFF. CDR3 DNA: TGTGCCTGGAGTGTCCAGCTAGAGGGAAAACTGTTTTTT. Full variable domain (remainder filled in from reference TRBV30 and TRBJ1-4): SQTIHQWPATLVQPVGSPLSLECTVEGTSNPNLYWYRQAAGRGLQLLFYSVGIGQISSEVPQNLSASRPQDRQFILSSKKLLLSDSGFYLCAWSVQLEGKLFFGSGTQLSVL.

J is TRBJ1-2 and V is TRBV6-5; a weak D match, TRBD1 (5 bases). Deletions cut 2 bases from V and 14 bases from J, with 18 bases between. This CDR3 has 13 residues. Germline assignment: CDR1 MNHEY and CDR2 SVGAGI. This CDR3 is CASSYDRGAGGTF. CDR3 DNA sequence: TGTGCCAGCAGTTACGATAGGGGAGCCGGAGGGACCTTC.

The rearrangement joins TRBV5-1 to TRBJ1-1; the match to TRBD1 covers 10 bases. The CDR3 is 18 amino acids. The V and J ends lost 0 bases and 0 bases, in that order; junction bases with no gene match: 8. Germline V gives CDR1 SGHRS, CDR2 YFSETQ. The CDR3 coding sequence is TGCGCCAGCAGCTTGGCCGGGACAGGGGTTTACATGAACACTGAAGCTTTCTTT. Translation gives CASSLAGTGVYMNTEAFF.

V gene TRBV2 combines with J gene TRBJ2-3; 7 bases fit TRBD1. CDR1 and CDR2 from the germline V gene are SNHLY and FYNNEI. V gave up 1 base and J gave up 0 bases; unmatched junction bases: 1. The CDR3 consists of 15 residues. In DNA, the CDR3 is TGTGCCAGCAGTGAAGAGGACAGGAGCACAGATACGCAGTATTTT. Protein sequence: CASSEEDRSTDTQYF.

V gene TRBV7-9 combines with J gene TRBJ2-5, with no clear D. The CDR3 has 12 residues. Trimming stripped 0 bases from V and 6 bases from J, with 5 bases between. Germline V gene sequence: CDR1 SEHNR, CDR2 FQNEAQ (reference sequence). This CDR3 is CASSLASKTQYF. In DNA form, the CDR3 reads TGTGCCAGCAGCTTAGCTAGCAAGACCCAGTACTTC.

The CDR3 spells CASSLGSSGNTIYF. DNA of the CDR3: TGCGCCAGCAGCTTGGGCAGCTCTGGAAACACCATATATTTT. The chain carries TRBV5-1 and TRBJ1-3; D unclear. The V and J ends lost 0 bases and 0 bases respectively, with 4 bases between them. Germline CDR1 and CDR2: SGHRS and YFSETQ. The CDR3 runs to 14 residues. The full variable domain, with the rest looked up from reference TRBV5-1 and TRBJ1-3, is KAGVTQTPRYLIKTRGQQVTLSCSPISGHRSVSWYQQTPGQGLQFLFEYFSETQRNKGNFPGRFSGRQFSNSRSEMNVSTLELGDSALYLCASSLGSSGNTIYFGEGSWLTVV.

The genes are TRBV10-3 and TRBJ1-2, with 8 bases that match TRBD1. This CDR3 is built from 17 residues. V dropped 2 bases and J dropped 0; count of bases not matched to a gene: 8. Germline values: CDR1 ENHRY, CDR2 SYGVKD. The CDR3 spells CAISETGQGGTNYGYTF. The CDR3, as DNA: TGTGCCATCAGTGAGACCGGACAGGGAGGCACTAACTATGGCTACACCTTC.

CDR3 amino acids: CATSRALQGVLSGANVLTF. The CDR3 DNA sequence: TGTGCCACCAGCAGAGCATTACAGGGGGTGCTCTCTGGGGCCAACGTCCTGACTTTC. The chain employs TRBV15 and TRBJ2-6, with TRBD1 identical over 8 bases. Looked up from germline, CDR1 is LNHNV and CDR2 is YYDKDF (reference sequence). CDR3 length: 19 residues. With 1 base clipped from V and 0 bases from J, the junction kept 8 bases outside the gene matches.

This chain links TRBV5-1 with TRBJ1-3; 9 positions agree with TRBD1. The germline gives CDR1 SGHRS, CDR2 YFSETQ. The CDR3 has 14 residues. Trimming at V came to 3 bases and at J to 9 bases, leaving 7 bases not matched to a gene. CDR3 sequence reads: CASSSDRGTGTIYF. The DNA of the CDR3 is TGCGCCAGCAGCTCGGACAGGGGTACGGGCACCATATATTTT.

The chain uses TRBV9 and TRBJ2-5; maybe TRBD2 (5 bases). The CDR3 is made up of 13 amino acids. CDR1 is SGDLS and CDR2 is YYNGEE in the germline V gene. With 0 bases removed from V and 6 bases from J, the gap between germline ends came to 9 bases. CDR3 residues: CASSVDSGQTQYF. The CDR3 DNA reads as TGTGCCAGCAGCGTAGACAGCGGCCAGACCCAGTACTTC.

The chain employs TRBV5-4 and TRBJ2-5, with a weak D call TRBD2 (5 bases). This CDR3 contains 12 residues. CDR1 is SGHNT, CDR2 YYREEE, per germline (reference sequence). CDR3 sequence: CATRANQETQYF. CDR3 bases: TGTGCTACGAGGGCTAACCAAGAGACCCAGTACTTC.

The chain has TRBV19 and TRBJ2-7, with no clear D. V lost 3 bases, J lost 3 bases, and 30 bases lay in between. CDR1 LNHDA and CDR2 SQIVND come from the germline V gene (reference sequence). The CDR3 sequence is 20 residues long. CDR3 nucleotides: TGTGCCAGTAGTATGGTACACTACCGAGAGGATTTCGGTCGGAGCTACGAGCAGTACTTC. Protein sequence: CASSMVHYREDFGRSYEQYF.

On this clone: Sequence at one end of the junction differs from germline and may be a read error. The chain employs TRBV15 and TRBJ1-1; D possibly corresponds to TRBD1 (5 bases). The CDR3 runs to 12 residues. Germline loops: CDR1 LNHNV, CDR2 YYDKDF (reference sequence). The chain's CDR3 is CAASRDNREAFF. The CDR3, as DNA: TGTGCCGCCAGCAGAGATAACAGGGAAGCTTTCTTT.

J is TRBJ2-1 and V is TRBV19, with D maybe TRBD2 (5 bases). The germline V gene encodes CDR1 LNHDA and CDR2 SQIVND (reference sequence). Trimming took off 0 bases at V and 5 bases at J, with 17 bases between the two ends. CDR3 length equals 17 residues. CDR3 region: CASSIDPVGLANNEQFF. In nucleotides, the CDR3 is TGTGCCAGTAGTATAGATCCCGTTGGGCTAGCCAACAATGAGCAGTTCTTC.

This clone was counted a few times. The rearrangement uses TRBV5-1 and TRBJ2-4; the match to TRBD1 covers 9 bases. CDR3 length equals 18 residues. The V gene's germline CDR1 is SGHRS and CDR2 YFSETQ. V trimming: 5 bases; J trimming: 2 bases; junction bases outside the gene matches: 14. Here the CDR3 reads CASRPGQGILRTKNIQYF. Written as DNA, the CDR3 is TGCGCCAGCAGGCCGGGACAGGGAATTTTGAGAACCAAAAACATTCAGTACTTC.

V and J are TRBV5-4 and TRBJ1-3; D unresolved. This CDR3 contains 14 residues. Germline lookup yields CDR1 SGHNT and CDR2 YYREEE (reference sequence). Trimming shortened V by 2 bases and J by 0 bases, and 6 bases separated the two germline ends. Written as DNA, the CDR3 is TGTGCCAGCAGCTTAAGCCGCTCTGGAAACACCATATATTTT. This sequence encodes CASSLSRSGNTIYF.

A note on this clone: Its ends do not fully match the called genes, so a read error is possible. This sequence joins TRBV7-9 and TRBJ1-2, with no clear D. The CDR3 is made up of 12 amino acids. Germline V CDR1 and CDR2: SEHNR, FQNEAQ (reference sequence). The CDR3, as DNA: TGTTCCAGCACCTCATGGACTGGAGGCTACACCTTC. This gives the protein CSSTSWTGGYTF.

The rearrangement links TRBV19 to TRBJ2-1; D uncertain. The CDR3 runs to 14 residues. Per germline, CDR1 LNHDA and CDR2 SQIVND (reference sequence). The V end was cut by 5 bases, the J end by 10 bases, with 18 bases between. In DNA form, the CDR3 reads TGTGCCAGTAGTCCTAGACTCGCCCGGGTCGAGCAGTTCTTC. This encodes CASSPRLARVEQFF.

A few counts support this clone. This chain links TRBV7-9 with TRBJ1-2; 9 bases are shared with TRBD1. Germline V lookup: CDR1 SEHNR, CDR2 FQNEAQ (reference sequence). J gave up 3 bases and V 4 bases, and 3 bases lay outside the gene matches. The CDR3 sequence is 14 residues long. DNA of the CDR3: TGTGCCAGCAGCTCGGGACAGGGCTACTATGGCTACACCTTC. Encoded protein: CASSSGQGYYGYTF.

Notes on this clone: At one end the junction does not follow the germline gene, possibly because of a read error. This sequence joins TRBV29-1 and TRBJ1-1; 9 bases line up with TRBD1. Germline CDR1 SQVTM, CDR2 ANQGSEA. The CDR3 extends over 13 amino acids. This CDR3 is CSTPGQGNAEAFF. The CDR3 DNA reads TGCAGCACCCCCGGACAGGGGAACGCTGAAGCTTTCTTT.

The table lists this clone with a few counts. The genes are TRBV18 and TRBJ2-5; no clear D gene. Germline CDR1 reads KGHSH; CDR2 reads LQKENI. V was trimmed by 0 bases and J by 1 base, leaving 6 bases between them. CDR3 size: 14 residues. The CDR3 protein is CASSPPWSQETQYF. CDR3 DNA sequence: TGTGCCAGCTCACCACCTTGGAGCCAAGAGACCCAGTACTTC.